What follows are 18 T cell receptor beta chains derived from one specimen sequenced in a study of CD8+CD57+ T cells in acquired aplastic anemia. Investigators profiled TCR beta VDJ and CDR3 from genomic DNA template. TCRdb re-analysed the reads in MiXCR, keeping a single row per CDR3 protein. The table records about 180,000 distinct CDR3 sequences, more than 60% of them present only once. Patients selected for sequencing had displayed CD8+CD57+ cell expansion by flow cytometry. Sample: sorted CD4+, CD8+, or CD8+CD57+ T cells (not recorded which) from PBMCs. These receptors were taken from a human donor with aplastic anemia.

This clonotype was found a few times. The chain recombines TRBV20-1 with TRBJ2-7; the D gene could be TRBD1 or TRBD2 (5 bases each). V lost 6 bases and J 0 bases, leaving 12 bases between the germline ends. CDR1 and CDR2 from the germline V gene are DFQATT and SNEGSKA (reference sequence). This CDR3 is 13 amino acids long. The CDR3 sequence is CSAGDGRSYEQYF. The CDR3, as DNA: TGCAGTGCGGGGGACGGCCGCTCCTACGAGCAGTACTTC.

This clonotype was detected a few times. The chain couples TRBV7-8 to TRBJ2-3; D perhaps matches TRBD2 (5 bases). CDR3 length: 12 residues. Germline V lookup: CDR1 SGHVS, CDR2 FQNEAQ. The germline V and J ends were trimmed by 7 bases and 1 base, with 6 bases remaining between them. CDR3 sequence: CASNSGTDTQYF. CDR3 DNA: TGTGCCAGCAATAGCGGCACAGATACGCAGTATTTT.

This rearrangement joins TRBV19 to TRBJ1-5; D gene uncertain. The germline gives CDR1 LNHDA, CDR2 SQIVND (reference sequence). The CDR3 totals 12 residues. V was pared by 10 bases and J by 4 bases, with 11 bases between. The CDR3 here is CATRVGNQPQHF. CDR3 bases: TGTGCCACTAGGGTGGGGAATCAGCCCCAGCATTTT.

J is TRBJ1-1 and V is TRBV10-3; the match to TRBD1 covers 7 bases. V gave up 7 bases and J gave up 0 bases; unmatched junction bases: 11. CDR1 is ENHRY and CDR2 is SYGVKD in the germline V gene. The CDR3 has 16 residues. CDR3 region: CAITKTRQGLNTEAFF. The DNA for the CDR3 is TGTGCCATCACCAAAACCAGACAGGGATTGAACACTGAAGCTTTCTTT.

The sample holds many counts of this clonotype. This chain connects TRBV19 to TRBJ2-6; TRBD1 aligns across 8 bases. The length of the CDR3 is 19 residues. Germline V CDR1 and CDR2: LNHDA, SQIVND (reference sequence). The V segment lost 6 bases and the J segment 0 bases; nucleotides outside the gene matches: 13. The CDR3 nucleotides read TGTGCCAGTAGCTCCTCCCGACAGGGGATTTACTCTGGGGCCAACGTCCTGACTTTC. Translation gives CASSSSRQGIYSGANVLTF.

The genes are TRBV24-1 and TRBJ2-7; tentatively, D is TRBD2 (6 bases). Germline V gives CDR1 KGHDR, CDR2 SFDVKD. Trimming left V 0 bases short and J 6 bases short, with 8 bases between. The CDR3 runs 13 residues. The CDR3 nucleotides read TGTGCCACCAGTGATTTGAGTAGCGGCGAGCAGTACTTC. Translating gives CATSDLSSGEQYF.

V is TRBV19 and J is TRBJ2-3; TRBD1 aligns across 8 bases. The CDR3 has 15 residues. Germline V gene sequence: CDR1 LNHDA, CDR2 SQIVND (reference sequence). V dropped 3 bases and J dropped 3; count of bases not matched to a gene: 5. CDR3 nucleotides: TGTGCCAGTAGTATTGGGGACAGGTCTACAGATACGCAGTATTTT. This gives the protein CASSIGDRSTDTQYF.

The CDR3 DNA reads as TGTGCCAGCAGCCAAAACAGGGAGAGCACTGAAGCTTTCTTT. This gives the protein CASSQNRESTEAFF. The chain recombines TRBV12-3 or TRBV12-4 with TRBJ1-1, with D possibly being TRBD1 (6 bases). V was cut by 6 bases and J by 4 bases, with 15 bases left in between. This CDR3 region has 14 residues.

The V and J genes are TRBV15 and TRBJ2-1; D possibly matches TRBD1 or TRBD2 (5 bases each). The germline CDR1 and CDR2 sequences are LNHNV and YYDKDF (reference sequence). Deletions cut 5 bases from V and 9 bases from J, with 17 bases between. The CDR3 is 14 amino acids. This chain's CDR3 is CATSGSGLPIEQFF. The CDR3 DNA reads TGTGCCACCAGCGGATCGGGGCTTCCCATTGAGCAGTTCTTC.

The V call is TRBV24-1, the J call TRBJ2-6, with no clear D. Germline CDR1 and CDR2: KGHDR and SFDVKD. The V and J ends lost 9 bases and 2 bases respectively, with 13 bases between them. The CDR3 runs to 15 residues. For the CDR3, the DNA is TGTGCCACCTCCGGGCCTGACCCTGGGGCCAACGTCCTGACTTTC. Its translation is CATSGPDPGANVLTF.

This clonotype was found many times. V and J are TRBV30 and TRBJ1-2; D gene uncertain. Between the trimmed V and J ends, which lost 0 bases and 1 base, there was a span of 3 bases. This CDR3 has 12 residues. The germline gives CDR1 GTSNPN, CDR2 SVGIG (reference sequence). CDR3 loop: CAWSVDNYGYTF. In nucleotides, the CDR3 is TGTGCCTGGAGTGTTGATAACTATGGCTACACCTTC.

This clonotype was seen ten or more times. V gene TRBV4-2 combines with J gene TRBJ1-5; D unresolved. CDR3 length: 15 residues. Germline lookup yields CDR1 LGHNA and CDR2 YNFKEQ. The V end lost 0 bases, the J end lost 7 bases, and 13 bases lay between the germline ends. CDR3 bases: TGTGCCAGCAGCCAAGAGAGAGGCGCGGGGCAGCCCCAGCATTTT. It encodes CASSQERGAGQPQHF.

The genes are TRBV10-1 and TRBJ2-7, with D perhaps matching TRBD1 (6 bases). The CDR3 has 13 amino acids. Germline CDR1 WNHNN, CDR2 SYGVQD (reference sequence). V was pared by 4 bases and J by 3 bases, with 10 bases between. CDR3 region: CASSGTEIYEQYF. For the CDR3, the DNA is TGCGCCAGCAGTGGGACAGAAATCTACGAGCAGTACTTC.

This sequence joins TRBV7-9 and TRBJ2-2; the match to TRBD1 covers 9 bases. Per germline, CDR1 SEHNR and CDR2 FQNEAQ (reference sequence). The CDR3 sequence is 15 residues long. V dropped 5 bases and J dropped 7; count of bases not matched to a gene: 8. This chain's CDR3 is CASSAQTGGLGELFF. The CDR3 coding sequence is TGTGCCAGCAGCGCCCAGACAGGGGGTCTCGGGGAGCTGTTTTTT.

V is TRBV19 and J is TRBJ2-7, with D tentatively TRBD2 (5 bases). Germline CDR1 LNHDA, CDR2 SQIVND (reference sequence). The CDR3 loop spans 14 amino acids. V was cut by 5 bases and J by 0 bases, with 11 bases left in between. The CDR3 sequence is CASSPEEDSYEQYF. The DNA of the CDR3 is TGTGCCAGTAGTCCCGAGGAGGACTCCTACGAGCAGTACTTC.

This clonotype was detected ten times or more. This chain joins TRBV6-1 and TRBJ1-2, with 8 bases aligning to TRBD1. With V trimmed by 9 bases and J by 6 bases, 3 bases remained unmatched. The CDR3 extends over 11 amino acids. CDR1 and CDR2 from the germline V gene are MNHNS and SASEGT. CDR3 sequence (DNA): TGTGCCAGGACAGGGGACGATGGCTACACCTTC. Translating gives CARTGDDGYTF.

The rearrangement links TRBV7-2 to TRBJ2-1; D gene uncertain. Germline-derived CDR1 and CDR2 are SGHTA and FQGNSA. V lost 1 base to trimming and J lost 4 bases, with 8 bases between them. The CDR3 is made up of 14 amino acids. DNA of the CDR3: TGTGCCAGCAGCTTAGGGGCTTTATACAATGAGCAGTTCTTC. Amino acid sequence: CASSLGALYNEQFF.

J is TRBJ2-2 and V is TRBV12-3 or TRBV12-4; D gene uncertain. Trimming pared 5 bases from V and 4 bases from J, leaving 8 bases between. The CDR3 has 13 amino acids. Here the CDR3 DNA reads TGTGCCAGCAGTGTGGCTATCACCGGGGAGCTGTTTTTT. Its protein product is CASSVAITGELFF.